The 7 T cell receptor beta chains reported below all come from one sample, sequenced in a study of OX40 agonist ivuxolimab in advanced cancers. Only in-frame clones appear in the TCRdb table, and some are missing; sequencing was by immunoSEQ multiplex PCR. The sample holds some 19,000 clones; 87% are singletons and the top ten take around 16%. The sequenced sample was CD4+ or CD8+ T cells sorted from blood, obtained in a trial of the OX40 agonist ivuxolimab. The origin of the receptors is an adult with an advanced solid tumor such as melanoma, head and neck, liver or kidney cancer.

This sequence joins TRBV4-3 and TRBJ2-2; either TRBD1 or TRBD2 may fit D (5 bases each). CDR1 is LGHNA, CDR2 YSLEER, per germline. Trimming cost V 1 base and J 5 bases, with 11 bases left between them. The CDR3 runs 15 residues. CDR3 bases: TGCGCCAGCAGCCAAGTAATAGAGGGGACCGGGGAGCTGTTTTTT. It translates to CASSQVIEGTGELFF.

This chain links TRBV4-3 with TRBJ2-7; D could derive from TRBD1 or TRBD2 (6 bases each). Germline values: CDR1 LGHNA, CDR2 YSLEER. This CDR3 comprises 16 residues. Trimming stripped 1 base from V and 0 bases from J, with 13 bases between. The CDR3 reads CASSQGRDTFSYEQYF. Written as DNA, the CDR3 is TGCGCCAGCAGCCAAGGGAGGGACACGTTCTCCTACGAGCAGTACTTC.

This clone appeared a single time. The chain couples TRBV29-1 to TRBJ1-1; 7 bases align to TRBD1. The trim removed 6 bases at V and 7 bases at J, leaving 5 bases unmatched. Germline V gene data show CDR1 as SQVTM and CDR2 as ANQGSEA. CDR3 length equals 11 residues. The CDR3 sequence: CSVETGVEAFF. The CDR3 bases are TGCAGCGTAGAAACAGGGGTTGAAGCTTTCTTT.

The chain links TRBV4-2 to TRBJ2-1, with TRBD2 matching over 10 bases. The V gene's germline CDR1 is LGHNA and CDR2 YNFKEQ. After removal of 3 bases from V and 6 bases from J, the junction contained 8 bases not matched to a gene. The CDR3 is 16 residues long. As DNA, the CDR3 is TGTGCCAGCAGCCACCTGAGCGGGGGGGCCTCCAATGAGCAGTTCTTC. It is translated as CASSHLSGGASNEQFF.

The CDR3 nucleotides are TGTGCCAGCAGCTTCGCGACAGGGTCCACTAATGAAAAACTGTTTTTT. Its translation is CASSFATGSTNEKLFF. The chain combines TRBV7-9 with TRBJ1-4; 7 nucleotides align to TRBD1. CDR3 length equals 16 residues. In germline, CDR1 is SEHNR, CDR2 FQNEAQ (reference sequence). Trimming took 3 bases from V and 2 from J; bases not matched to a gene: 6.

The chain has TRBV7-6 and TRBJ2-5; TRBD2 is a possible D gene (6 bases). The J call is doubtful: the DNA matches TRBJ2-7 better. This CDR3 region has 14 residues. The germline V gene has CDR1 SGHVS and CDR2 FNYEAQ. CDR3 sequence reads: CASSLELRGSEQYF. The CDR3 DNA follows: TGTGCCAGCAGCTTAGAACTCCGGGGGAGCGAGCAGTACTTC.

The gene calls are TRBV12-5 and TRBJ2-7, with 7 positions matching TRBD2. With 1 base clipped from V and 0 bases from J, the junction kept 9 bases outside the gene matches. CDR1 LGHNT and CDR2 FRNRAP come from the germline V gene. This CDR3 has 17 amino acids. CDR3 residues: CASGLDPSGPSSYEQYF. The CDR3 region has the DNA TGTGCTAGTGGTTTGGACCCTAGCGGTCCTAGCTCCTACGAGCAGTACTTC.